This T cell receptor (beta chain) was found in a study of blood T cells in healthy people across ages. PCR was performed a second time for about 7 to 12 cycles using a sample-barcoded 5' primer and a J-beta primer mix. One entry per CDR3 protein, called by TCRdb with MiXCR from the 5' RACE reads. The repertoire has 1.8 million or so distinct CDR3 sequences, about two fifths of them found once; the top ten carry roughly 23%. This CDR3 contains 12 residues. V lost 7 bases, J lost 7 bases, and 17 bases lay in between. CDR1 is DFQATT and CDR2 is SNEGSKA in the germline V gene (reference sequence). This chain links TRBV20-1 with TRBJ2-7; a weak D match, TRBD2 (7 bases). The sample was blood. This clonotype was obtained from a human donor in good health. The chain's CDR3 is CSGEGGLLEQYF. The CDR3 DNA sequence: TGCAGTGGGGAGGGGGGACTTTTGGAGCAGTACTTC.